This record looks at one TCR beta chain sequence and its context. Antigen unknown. The source of the sample is a study of human T cells and chemical hapten exposure. Study information: Mostly female, the patients presented with alopecia areata, totalis or universalis. Findings of the study overall: Versus controls, expanded TCRs had significantly more large CDR3 similarity clusters. With regard to DPC sensitization, TCRs above 1 in 1000 frequency did not change.

Each CDR3 protein is one row after TCRdb ran MiXCR on the RACE reads. The sample contains 100,000 or so distinct CDR3 sequences, 30% to 35% of which appear only once. Time point of the sample: patch test 3, about 24 weeks after DPC sensitization. Described treatment: therapeutic diphenylcyclopropenone sensitization with weekly scalp DPC. Suited to DPC and affected by alopecia, the donors ranged from 18 to 70 years old. The V gene lost 4 bases and the J gene lost 4 bases, with 9 bases spanning the gap. The V gene's germline CDR1 is KGHDR and CDR2 SFDVKD. The CDR3 covers 14 residues. This sequence originates from a man aged 40-50 years with alopecia areata. Some clones in this sample may be carry-over from other donors' samples. The sample was whole blood, taken in connection with sensitization to the hapten diphenylcyclopropenone (DPC). The V and J genes are TRBV24-1 and TRBJ2-2; a weak D match, TRBD1 (6 bases). CDR3 sequence reads: CATSEQGSTGELFF. The CDR3 DNA is TGTGCCACCAGTGAACAGGGAAGCACCGGGGAGCTGTTTTTT.